The rows below give T cell receptor beta chains drawn from one sample of a study of blood T cell repertoires in COVID-19. Produced via immunoSEQ multiplex PCR; TCRdb's table is partial and in-frame only. The data hold a few hundred thousand clones, with around nine tenths observed a single time. The source material was PBMCs or T cells enriched from blood (not recorded which). Source of these receptors: a woman aged 40 to 49 who had recovered from COVID-19. Both conserved end residues are trimmed from each CDR3. The size entry is marked missing in some rows and otherwise reads once, few, many or a size class.

TRBV5-4 few ASSLWATSVAGTYEQY
TRBV27 - ASGPGATNEKLF
TRBV28 - ASRIPRGEQY
TRBV21-1 - ASRTGLAGTHTDTQY
TRBV15 once ATSRGRETQY
TRBV11-2 - ATQGGGTGELF
TRBV5-1 - ASSGLYNEQF
TRBV3-1/TRBV3-2 - ASSQARGWYEQY
TRBV12-3/TRBV12-4 - ASSLASSYEQY
TRBV5-1 once ASSLTVLPTNEQF
TRBV28 - ASTRVVGDTQY
TRBV3-1/TRBV3-2 - ASSQVGLRSEAF
TRBV9 - ASSPLAGAYNEQF
TRBV4-3 few AGSKASSYQPQH
TRBV29-1 - SVEAGRIPRGNTEAF
TRBV7-9 - ASSQADRGRLYEQY
TRBV5-6 - ASSLTSGSSYEQY
TRBV6-5 - ASRPQGAGETQY
TRBV19 - ASSDGLAVSRQY
TRBV28 - ASSQQGTSGNTIY
TRBV6-6 few ASSRTGVTYEQY
TRBV19 - ASSRTAQGGYT
TRBV5-4 - ASSLGRSEAF
TRBV10-3 - AISDTTGTSGQETQY
TRBV6-6 - ASRPISEPL
TRBV6-5 - ASSYRGQDEKLF
TRBV7-2 - ASSLESFNTGELF
TRBV3-1/TRBV3-2 few ASSQEGLAGTYEQY
TRBV19 - ASTRQGAPEQY
TRBV7-3 - ASSKGASTWEQF